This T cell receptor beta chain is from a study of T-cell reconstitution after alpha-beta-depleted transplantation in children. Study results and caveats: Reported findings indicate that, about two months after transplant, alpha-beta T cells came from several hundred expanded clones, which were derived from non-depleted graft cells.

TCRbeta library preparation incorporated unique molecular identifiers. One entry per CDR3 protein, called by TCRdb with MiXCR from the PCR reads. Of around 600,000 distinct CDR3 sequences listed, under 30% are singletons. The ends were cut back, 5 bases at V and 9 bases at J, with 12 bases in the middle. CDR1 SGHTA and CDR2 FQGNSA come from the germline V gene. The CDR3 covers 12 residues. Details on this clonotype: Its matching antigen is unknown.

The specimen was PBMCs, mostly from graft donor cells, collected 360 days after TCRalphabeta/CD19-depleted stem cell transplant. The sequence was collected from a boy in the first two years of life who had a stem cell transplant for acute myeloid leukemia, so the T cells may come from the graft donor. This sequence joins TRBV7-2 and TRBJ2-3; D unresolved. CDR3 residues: CASSHGPRTQYF. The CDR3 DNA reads TGTGCCAGCAGCCATGGACCGCGGACGCAGTATTTT.